The following is a TCR beta chain sequence with its context. Its antigen is not identified. This entry comes from a study of T cell responses to AZD1222 COVID-19 vaccine. Across the whole study: Pooled in the analysis were second doses at about 4 or about 12 weeks.

Here immunoSEQ multiplex PCR was the method, and the copy in TCRdb shows in-frame clones only, minus some. The profile covers about 86,000 clones, with roughly 89% appearing a single time and approximately 2.1% taken by the ten largest. Broader study findings: Only five to seven AZD1222 recipients tested seropositive at baseline. Donors, mostly white British, included more females; clonal diversity was possibly underestimated.

The CDR3 extends over 16 amino acids. The germline CDR1 and CDR2 sequences are GTSNPN and SVGIG (reference sequence). Trimming took off 4 bases at V and 4 bases at J, with 20 bases between the two ends. The clonotype comes from an adult in good health. The chain couples TRBV30 to TRBJ1-5, with D perhaps TRBD1 (6 bases). The specimen was peripheral blood, collected on day 0 of AZD1222 vaccination. CDR3: CAWTPGHLGKNQPQHF. The CDR3 coding sequence is TGTGCCTGGACACCGGGACACTTGGGCAAAAATCAGCCCCAGCATTTT.